These 29 T cell receptor beta chains came from one sample sequenced in a study of shared T cell receptors in the human thymus listed by TCRdb under 2021. Preparation of the library involved the immunoSEQ multiplex PCR assay. TCRdb re-hosts the immuneACCESS table, in-frame sequences only. Its copies lack some clones; in the studies checked, an unresolved V gene accounts for under half of them, and the cause for the rest is not known. The sample has hundreds of thousands of clones on record, roughly 86% of them singletons. The ten largest clonotypes hold roughly 0.0087% of the sample. These data are also associated with another study on human thymus T cells.

The specimen sequenced was thymocytes. These receptors were obtained from a boy under three years old with a congenital heart defect. Donor details come from another sample of the same person, matched by shared clones.

In this sample, this clone turned up once. The rearrangement uses TRBV15 and TRBJ2-6; the D gene is possibly TRBD2 (6 bases). Trimming took 5 bases from V and 1 from J, leaving 9 bases between them. The CDR3 has 15 residues. Germline CDR1 LNHNV, CDR2 YYDKDF (reference sequence). The CDR3 bases are TGTGCCACCAGCGGCGGAGGGTCTGGGGCCAACGTCCTGACTTTC. Translation gives CATSGGGSGANVLTF.

This clone appeared a few times. The rearrangement uses TRBV4-1 and TRBJ2-3, with no clear D. The CDR3 contains 15 residues. Germline lookup yields CDR1 MGHRA and CDR2 YSYEKL. V shed 0 bases and J shed 0 bases, with 7 bases lying between them. CDR3: CASSQDFSSTDTQYF. The DNA of the CDR3 is TGCGCCAGCAGCCAAGATTTTTCTAGCACAGATACGCAGTATTTT.

The chain is built from TRBV7-9 and TRBJ1-3; 7 bases match TRBD1. This CDR3 has 17 residues. Losses at the gene ends were 0 bases for V and 0 bases for J; bases not matched to a gene: 5. The germline CDR1 and CDR2 sequences are SEHNR and FQNEAQ (reference sequence). As DNA, the CDR3 is TGTGCCAGCAGCTTAGCTCCGGGACAGAACTCTGGAAACACCATATATTTT. This sequence encodes CASSLAPGQNSGNTIYF.

CDR3 amino acids: CASSATGEEAKNIQYF. The CDR3, as DNA: TGTGCCAGCAGTGCAACAGGGGAGGAGGCCAAAAACATTCAGTACTTC. The genes are TRBV25-1 and TRBJ2-4, with D perhaps TRBD1 (7 bases). This CDR3 is 16 amino acids long. Germline CDR1 MGHDK, CDR2 SYGVNS. V lost 4 bases, J lost 1 base, and 14 bases lay in between.

The count of this clone is one. Germline is not matched at one junction end, which may reflect a read error. Other DNA sequences from this sample encode an identical CDR3 as well. The J gene is TRBJ1-6, the V gene TRBV30; a weak D match, TRBD1 (5 bases). The germline V gene has CDR1 GTSNPN and CDR2 SVGIG (reference sequence). The CDR3 is 13 residues long. CDR3 DNA sequence: TGTGCCTGGAGCAGGGAAGTCGATTCCCCCCTCCACTTT. It translates to CAWSREVDSPLHF.

The chain uses TRBV4-1 and TRBJ2-7, with 10 bases fitting TRBD2. The ends lost 2 bases at V and 1 base at J; junction bases unmatched: 2. The CDR3 runs to 15 residues. Germline lookup yields CDR1 MGHRA and CDR2 YSYEKL. The CDR3 DNA reads as TGCGCCAGCAGCCAACCTAGCGGGAGATCCTACGAGCAGTACTTC. It translates to CASSQPSGRSYEQYF.

V gene TRBV9 combines with J gene TRBJ2-1; 11 bases align to TRBD2. The CDR3 is 18 residues long. J gave up 3 bases and V 4 bases, and 12 bases lay outside the gene matches. Germline assignment: CDR1 SGDLS and CDR2 YYNGEE. CDR3 nucleotides: TGTGCCAGCAGCTCACTAGCGGGAGCATTTTTGGGCTACAATGAGCAGTTCTTC. This gives the protein CASSSLAGAFLGYNEQFF.

The rearrangement uses TRBV30 and TRBJ1-2; maybe TRBD1 (6 bases). Per germline, CDR1 GTSNPN and CDR2 SVGIG (reference sequence). Trimming took 2 bases from V and 4 from J, leaving 17 bases between them. This CDR3 spans 15 amino acids. The CDR3 sequence: CAWSPPRTAGYGYTF. For the CDR3, the DNA is TGTGCCTGGAGTCCTCCCAGGACAGCTGGCTATGGCTACACCTTC.

This chain links TRBV11-1 with TRBJ2-7; TRBD2 is a possible D gene (5 bases). CDR3 length: 12 amino acids. Deletions cut 2 bases from V and 4 bases from J, with 6 bases between. Germline CDR1 SGHAT, CDR2 FQDESV (reference sequence). CDR3 in DNA: TGTGCCAGCAGCTTACGGGGATACGAGCAGTACTTC. Translated: CASSLRGYEQYF.

CDR3 in amino acids: CATSMEGANYGYTF. The DNA of the CDR3 is TGTGCCACCTCCATGGAGGGGGCGAACTATGGCTACACCTTC. This chain links TRBV28 with TRBJ1-2; 7 bases match TRBD1. Unmatched junction bases numbered 10, after V lost 10 bases and J lost 2 bases. The CDR3 is made up of 14 amino acids. The germline V gene has CDR1 MDHEN and CDR2 SYDVKM.

This chain connects TRBV5-4 to TRBJ2-2, with 9 nucleotides matching TRBD2. CDR1 and CDR2 from the germline V gene are SGHNT and YYREEE (reference sequence). Trimming took 6 bases from V and 3 from J; bases not matched to a gene: 6. The CDR3 contains 15 residues. CDR3 region: CASTQGLADTGELFF. The CDR3 DNA is TGTGCCAGCACCCAGGGACTAGCAGACACCGGGGAGCTGTTTTTT.

Note on this clone: An end of the junction differs from the germline gene, which may be a read error. The J gene is TRBJ2-7, the V gene TRBV4-1; maybe TRBD1 (5 bases). This CDR3 has 14 amino acids. Germline CDR1 MGHRA, CDR2 YSYEKL. The CDR3 DNA follows: TGCGCCAGCAGCGTCGACAGCATTCGCTACGGGCAGTACTTC. Residues: CASSVDSIRYGQYF.

V is TRBV18 and J is TRBJ2-7; a possible D gene is TRBD1 (6 bases). The germline V gene has CDR1 KGHSH and CDR2 LQKENI. Deletions cut 4 bases from V and 7 bases from J, with 11 bases between. The CDR3 has 12 residues. This chain's CDR3 is CASSHQGREQYF. DNA of the CDR3: TGTGCCAGCTCACATCAGGGGCGGGAGCAGTACTTC.

The chain recombines TRBV10-3 with TRBJ2-3; a weak D match, TRBD2 (5 bases). The length of the CDR3 is 14 residues. Per the germline V gene, CDR1 is ENHRY and CDR2 is SYGVKD. Trimming took off 6 bases at V and 5 bases at J, with 15 bases between the two ends. This chain's CDR3 is CAIRGPISGDTQYF. CDR3 in DNA: TGTGCCATCAGAGGACCGATAAGCGGAGATACGCAGTATTTT.

The CDR3 sequence: CASSAPRGGHEQFF. DNA for the CDR3: TGTGCCAGCAGCGCTCCGAGGGGGGGCCATGAGCAGTTCTTC. This chain joins TRBV9 and TRBJ2-1, with a weak D call TRBD2 (7 bases). Germline loops: CDR1 SGDLS, CDR2 YYNGEE. The length of the CDR3 is 14 residues. Between the trimmed V and J ends, which lost 3 bases and 8 bases, there was a span of 15 bases.

The CDR3 DNA reads as TGTGCCAGCAGTTATGGGGCACAGGGGACTGAAGCTTTCTTT. This gives the protein CASSYGAQGTEAFF. J is TRBJ1-1 and V is TRBV6-5; 7 bases are a match to TRBD1. Germline V gene data show CDR1 as MNHEY and CDR2 as SVGAGI. CDR3 size: 14 residues. The trim removed 3 bases at V and 5 bases at J, leaving 6 bases unmatched.

The J gene is TRBJ1-6, the V gene TRBV4-3; tentative D call: TRBD1 (5 bases). Germline V gives CDR1 LGHNA, CDR2 YSLEER. There are 19 residues in the CDR3. V dropped 1 base and J dropped 0 bases, with 16 bases sitting between them. CDR3 region: CASSQALPRGSSYNSPLHF. CDR3 coding DNA: TGCGCCAGCAGCCAAGCGCTCCCTAGGGGAAGCTCCTATAATTCACCCCTCCACTTT.

V and J are TRBV4-3 and TRBJ2-5; D perhaps matches TRBD2 (5 bases). This CDR3 is 17 amino acids long. CDR1 and CDR2 from the germline V gene are LGHNA and YSLEER. Trimming cost V 1 base and J 1 base, with 16 bases left between them. The DNA for the CDR3 is TGCGCCAGCAGCCAAGTGTCTTCAGCGGCGACCCAAGAGACCCAGTACTTC. It is translated as CASSQVSSAATQETQYF.

The chain combines TRBV5-1 with TRBJ2-1; 9 nucleotides match TRBD1. V trimming: 0 bases; J trimming: 6 bases; junction bases outside the gene matches: 7. The CDR3 totals 16 residues. Germline V gene data show CDR1 as SGHRS and CDR2 as YFSETQ. DNA of the CDR3: TGCGCCAGCAGCTTGGGGACAGGGGTAAATCCCAATGAGCAGTTCTTC. This gives the protein CASSLGTGVNPNEQFF.

V and J are TRBV5-6 and TRBJ2-2; 10 bases align to TRBD1. This CDR3 is 15 amino acids long. Looked up from germline, CDR1 is SGHDT and CDR2 is YYEEEE. After removal of 3 bases from V and 5 bases from J, the junction contained 4 bases not matched to a gene. CDR3 sequence (DNA): TGTGCCAGCAGCTCCTGGACAGGGGGAACCGGGGAGCTGTTTTTT. The encoded protein is CASSSWTGGTGELFF.

The chain joins TRBV5-4 to TRBJ1-4; 10 positions agree with TRBD1. V lost 4 bases to trimming and J lost 5 bases; unmatched junction nucleotides: 5. Germline V gene sequence: CDR1 SGHNT, CDR2 YYREEE (reference sequence). The CDR3 contains 15 residues. The CDR3 region is CASSPGQGINEKLFF. In DNA, the CDR3 is TGTGCCAGCAGCCCGGGACAGGGGATCAATGAAAAACTGTTTTTT.

This chain joins TRBV7-6 and TRBJ2-5; tentatively, D is TRBD1 (5 bases). The J call may not be correct, given that the DNA end is closer to TRBJ2-7. The germline V gene has CDR1 SGHVS and CDR2 FNYEAQ. CDR3 length: 13 amino acids. CDR3 bases: TGTGCCAGCAGCAGATCAGGGTACTACGAGCAGTACTTC. Amino acid sequence: CASSRSGYYEQYF.

This sequence joins TRBV11-3 and TRBJ1-2; D gene unclear. The CDR3 runs to 13 residues. From germline, CDR1 is SGHNT and CDR2 YENEEA. Trimming left V 3 bases short and J 9 bases short, with 14 bases between. The CDR3 reads CASSFLSGESYTF. In nucleotides, the CDR3 is TGTGCCAGCAGCTTCCTTTCCGGGGAAAGCTACACCTTC.

Note on this clone: Other DNA variants within this sample encode the same CDR3. This sequence joins TRBV29-1 and TRBJ2-4, with a weak D call TRBD2 (5 bases). Germline CDR1 is SQVTM and CDR2 is ANQGSEA. The CDR3 covers 15 residues. The V end lost 6 bases, the J end lost 0 bases, and 15 bases lay between the germline ends. The CDR3 sequence is CSVRLRGLAKNIQYF. The CDR3 DNA reads TGCAGCGTGAGGCTCAGAGGGCTAGCCAAAAACATTCAGTACTTC. The full variable domain, its missing parts supplied by reference TRBV29-1 and TRBJ2-4, is SAVISQKPSRDICQRGTSLTIQCQVDSQVTMMFWYRQQPGQSLTLIATANQGSEATYESGFVIDKFPISRPNLTFSTLTVSNMSPEDSSIYLCSVRLRGLAKNIQYFGAGTRLSVL.

V is TRBV4-3 and J is TRBJ2-7, with 12 bases lining up with TRBD1. The CDR3 runs to 19 residues. After removal of 0 bases from V and 3 bases from J, the junction contained 12 bases not matched to a gene. Germline values: CDR1 LGHNA, CDR2 YSLEER. The CDR3 DNA reads TGCGCCAGCAGCCAAGATCGGGGACAGGGGGCCACAGGGTGCTACGAGCAGTACTTC. This gives the protein CASSQDRGQGATGCYEQYF.

The chain couples TRBV5-1 to TRBJ2-7; 10 nucleotides line up with TRBD2. V dropped 6 bases and J dropped 2; count of bases not matched to a gene: 2. The CDR3 is 13 amino acids. The V gene's germline CDR1 is SGHRS and CDR2 YFSETQ. Here the CDR3 reads CASKAGGPYEQYF. The CDR3 DNA is TGCGCCAGCAAAGCGGGAGGGCCCTACGAGCAGTACTTC.

The chain carries TRBV7-2 and TRBJ2-2; the D gene is possibly TRBD1 (5 bases). V was cut by 5 bases and J by 5 bases, with 15 bases left in between. Germline V CDR1 and CDR2: SGHTA, FQGNSA. This CDR3 has 15 residues. The CDR3 sequence is CASSLSPGQTGELFF. The CDR3 DNA follows: TGTGCCAGCAGCCTAAGTCCAGGGCAAACCGGGGAGCTGTTTTTT.

This clone appeared a few times. The V call is TRBV4-3, the J call TRBJ1-2; D is perhaps TRBD1 (6 bases). Per the germline V gene, CDR1 is LGHNA and CDR2 is YSLEER. The V end lost 6 bases, the J end lost 2 bases, and 13 bases lay between the germline ends. The CDR3 loop spans 14 amino acids. The CDR3 nucleotides read TGCGCCAGCAGGAATAACAGGGAGAACTATGGCTACACCTTC. Translation: CASRNNRENYGYTF.

Only one count was recorded for this clone. J is TRBJ2-3 and V is TRBV19, with D tentatively TRBD2 (6 bases). The CDR3 has 14 residues. Trimming stripped 6 bases from V and 0 bases from J, with 10 bases between. Germline assignment: CDR1 LNHDA and CDR2 SQIVND (reference sequence). CDR3 DNA sequence: TGTGCCAGTAGAGGAGGGCCTAGCACAGATACGCAGTATTTT. Protein product: CASRGGPSTDTQYF.